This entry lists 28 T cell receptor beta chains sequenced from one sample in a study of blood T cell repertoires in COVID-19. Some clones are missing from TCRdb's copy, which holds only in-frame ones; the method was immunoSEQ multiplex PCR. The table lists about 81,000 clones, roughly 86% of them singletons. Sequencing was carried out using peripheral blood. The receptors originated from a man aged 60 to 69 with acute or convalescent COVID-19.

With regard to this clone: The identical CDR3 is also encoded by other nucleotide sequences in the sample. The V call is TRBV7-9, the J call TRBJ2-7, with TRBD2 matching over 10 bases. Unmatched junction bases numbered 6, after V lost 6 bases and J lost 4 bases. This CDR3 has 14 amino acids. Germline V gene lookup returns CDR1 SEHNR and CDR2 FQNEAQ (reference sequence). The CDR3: CASSSGGPFYEQYF. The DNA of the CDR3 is TGTGCCAGCAGTAGCGGGGGGCCCTTTTACGAGCAGTACTTC.

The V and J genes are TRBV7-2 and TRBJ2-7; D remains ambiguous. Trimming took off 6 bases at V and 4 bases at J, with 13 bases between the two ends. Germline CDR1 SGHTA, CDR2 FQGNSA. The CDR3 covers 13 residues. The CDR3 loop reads CASRADLVYEQYF. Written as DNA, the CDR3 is TGTGCCAGCAGGGCTGACTTAGTTTACGAGCAGTACTTC.

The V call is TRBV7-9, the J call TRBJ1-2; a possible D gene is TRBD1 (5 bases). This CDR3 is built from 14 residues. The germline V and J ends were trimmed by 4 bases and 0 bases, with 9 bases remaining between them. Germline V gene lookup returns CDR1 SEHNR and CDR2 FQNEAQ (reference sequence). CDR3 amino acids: CASSSTGPNYGYTF. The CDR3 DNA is TGTGCCAGCAGCTCCACAGGACCTAACTATGGCTACACCTTC.

The CDR3 loop reads CASTFQVEGTEAFF. The CDR3 DNA reads TGTGCCAGCACCTTCCAGGTTGAGGGCACTGAAGCTTTCTTT. This sequence joins TRBV2 and TRBJ1-1; no firm D call. The CDR3 spans 14 residues. Germline-derived CDR1 and CDR2 are SNHLY and FYNNEI. Trimming removed 7 bases from V and 4 bases from J, with 16 bases in between.

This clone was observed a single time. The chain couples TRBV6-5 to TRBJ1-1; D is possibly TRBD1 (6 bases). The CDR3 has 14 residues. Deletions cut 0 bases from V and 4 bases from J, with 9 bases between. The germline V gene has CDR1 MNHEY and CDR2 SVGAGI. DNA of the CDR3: TGTGCCAGCAGTTACTCGCAGGGGACCACTGAAGCTTTCTTT. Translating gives CASSYSQGTTEAFF.

CDR3 sequence: CASSPIGESNQPQHF. The CDR3 bases are TGTGCCAGCAGCCCTATCGGTGAGAGCAATCAGCCCCAGCATTTT. The V gene is TRBV5-5, the J gene TRBJ1-5; no definite D call. The CDR3 extends over 15 amino acids. Germline lookup yields CDR1 SGHKS and CDR2 YYEKEE (reference sequence). Trimming removed 4 bases from V and 1 base from J, with 12 bases in between.

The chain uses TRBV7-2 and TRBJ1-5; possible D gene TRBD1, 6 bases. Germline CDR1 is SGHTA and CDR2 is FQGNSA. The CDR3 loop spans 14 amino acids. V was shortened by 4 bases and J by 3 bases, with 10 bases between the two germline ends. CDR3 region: CASSSTGPNQPQHF. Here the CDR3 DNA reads TGTGCCAGCAGCTCAACAGGGCCCAATCAGCCCCAGCATTTT.

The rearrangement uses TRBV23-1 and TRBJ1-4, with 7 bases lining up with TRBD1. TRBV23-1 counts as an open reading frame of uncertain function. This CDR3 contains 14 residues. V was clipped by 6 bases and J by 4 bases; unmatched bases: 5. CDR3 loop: CASRGTALNEKLFF. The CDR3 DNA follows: TGCGCCAGCAGAGGGACAGCTCTTAATGAAAAACTGTTTTTT.

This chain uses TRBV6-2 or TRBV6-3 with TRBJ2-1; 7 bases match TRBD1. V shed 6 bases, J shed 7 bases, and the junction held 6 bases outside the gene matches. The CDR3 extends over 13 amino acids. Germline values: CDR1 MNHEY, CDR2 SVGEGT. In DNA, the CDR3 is TGTGCCAGCAGCAAACAGGGGATGAATGAGCAGTTCTTC. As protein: CASSKQGMNEQFF.

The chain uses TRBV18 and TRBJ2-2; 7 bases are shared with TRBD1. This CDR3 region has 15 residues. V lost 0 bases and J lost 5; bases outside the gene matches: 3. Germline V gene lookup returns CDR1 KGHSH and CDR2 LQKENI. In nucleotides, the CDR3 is TGTGCCAGCTCACCACCCAGGGGGTATACCGGGGAGCTGTTTTTT. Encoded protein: CASSPPRGYTGELFF.

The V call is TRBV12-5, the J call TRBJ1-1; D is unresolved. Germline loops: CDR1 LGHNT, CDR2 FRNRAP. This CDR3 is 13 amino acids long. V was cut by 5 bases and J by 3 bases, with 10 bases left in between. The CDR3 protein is CASGLHPDTEAFF. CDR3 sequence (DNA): TGTGCTAGTGGTCTTCATCCGGACACTGAAGCTTTCTTT.

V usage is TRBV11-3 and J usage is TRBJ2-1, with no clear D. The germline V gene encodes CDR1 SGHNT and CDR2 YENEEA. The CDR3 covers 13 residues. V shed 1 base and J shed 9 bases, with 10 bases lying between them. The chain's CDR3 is CASSLGPRGEQFF. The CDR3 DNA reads TGTGCCAGCAGCTTAGGCCCCCGCGGTGAGCAGTTCTTC.

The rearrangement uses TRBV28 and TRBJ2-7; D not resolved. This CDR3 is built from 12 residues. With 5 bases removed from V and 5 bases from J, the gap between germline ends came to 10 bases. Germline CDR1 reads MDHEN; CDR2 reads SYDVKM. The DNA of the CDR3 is TGTGCCAGCAGTCCCCTAGGAGACGAGCAGTACTTC. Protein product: CASSPLGDEQYF.

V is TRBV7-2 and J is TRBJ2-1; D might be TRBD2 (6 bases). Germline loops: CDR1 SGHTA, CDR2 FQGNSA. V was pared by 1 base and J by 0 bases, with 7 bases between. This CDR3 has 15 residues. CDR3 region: CASSLDGSSYNEQFF. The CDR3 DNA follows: TGTGCCAGCAGCTTAGACGGGAGCTCCTACAATGAGCAGTTCTTC.

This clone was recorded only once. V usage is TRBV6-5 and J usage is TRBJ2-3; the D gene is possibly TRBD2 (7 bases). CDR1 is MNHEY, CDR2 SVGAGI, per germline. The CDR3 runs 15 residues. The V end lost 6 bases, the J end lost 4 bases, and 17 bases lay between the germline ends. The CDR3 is CASSRKGGLADTQYF. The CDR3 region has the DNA TGTGCCAGCAGCCGCAAGGGGGGGCTGGCAGATACGCAGTATTTT.

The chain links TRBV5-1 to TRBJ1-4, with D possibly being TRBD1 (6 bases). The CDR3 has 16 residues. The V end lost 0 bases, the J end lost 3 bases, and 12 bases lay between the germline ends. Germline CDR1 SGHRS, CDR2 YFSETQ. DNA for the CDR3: TGCGCCAGCAGCTTGGAGGTAACAGGGTCTAATGAAAAACTGTTTTTT. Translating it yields CASSLEVTGSNEKLFF. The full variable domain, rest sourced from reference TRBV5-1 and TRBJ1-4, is KAGVTQTPRYLIKTRGQQVTLSCSPISGHRSVSWYQQTPGQGLQFLFEYFSETQRNKGNFPGRFSGRQFSNSRSEMNVSTLELGDSALYLCASSLEVTGSNEKLFFGSGTQLSVL.

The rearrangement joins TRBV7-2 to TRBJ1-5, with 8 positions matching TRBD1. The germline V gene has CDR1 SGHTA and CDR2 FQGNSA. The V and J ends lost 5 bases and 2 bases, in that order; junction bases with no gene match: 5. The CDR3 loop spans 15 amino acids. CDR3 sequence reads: CASSPEGQGNQPQHF. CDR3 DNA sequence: TGTGCCAGCAGCCCAGAGGGACAGGGCAATCAGCCCCAGCATTTT.

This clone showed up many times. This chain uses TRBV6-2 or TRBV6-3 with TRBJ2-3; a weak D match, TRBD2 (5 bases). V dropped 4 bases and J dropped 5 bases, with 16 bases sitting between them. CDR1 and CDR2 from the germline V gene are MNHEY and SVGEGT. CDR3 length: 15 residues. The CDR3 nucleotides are TGTGCCAGCAGTTCCCAAACGGGGATAGGAGATACGCAGTATTTT. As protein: CASSSQTGIGDTQYF.

The CDR3: CASSLQFAGDIQPQHF. CDR3 nucleotides: TGTGCCAGCAGCTTGCAATTTGCGGGGGATATTCAGCCCCAGCATTTT. The chain is built from TRBV5-5 and TRBJ1-5, with D tentatively TRBD1 (5 bases). Trimming removed 1 base from V and 6 bases from J, with 17 bases in between. This CDR3 has 16 residues. CDR1 SGHKS and CDR2 YYEKEE come from the germline V gene (reference sequence).

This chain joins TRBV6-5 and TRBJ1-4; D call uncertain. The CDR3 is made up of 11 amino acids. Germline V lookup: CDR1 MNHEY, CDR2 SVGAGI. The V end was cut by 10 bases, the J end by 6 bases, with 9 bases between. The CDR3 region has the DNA TGTGCCACTTGGCGGGATGAAAAACTGTTTTTT. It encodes CATWRDEKLFF.

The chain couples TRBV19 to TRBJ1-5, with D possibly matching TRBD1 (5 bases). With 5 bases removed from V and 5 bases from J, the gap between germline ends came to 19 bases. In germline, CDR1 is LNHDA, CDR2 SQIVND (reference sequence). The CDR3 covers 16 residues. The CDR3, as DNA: TGTGCCAGTAGTTCCCGGGGGGGATTCGGAGATCAGCCCCAGCATTTT. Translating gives CASSSRGGFGDQPQHF.

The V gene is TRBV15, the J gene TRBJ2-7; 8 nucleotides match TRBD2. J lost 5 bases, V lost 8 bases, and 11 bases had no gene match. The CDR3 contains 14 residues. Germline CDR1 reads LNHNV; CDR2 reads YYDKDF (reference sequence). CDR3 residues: CATHAREGIHEQYF. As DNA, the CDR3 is TGTGCCACCCATGCCCGGGAGGGCATTCACGAGCAGTACTTC.

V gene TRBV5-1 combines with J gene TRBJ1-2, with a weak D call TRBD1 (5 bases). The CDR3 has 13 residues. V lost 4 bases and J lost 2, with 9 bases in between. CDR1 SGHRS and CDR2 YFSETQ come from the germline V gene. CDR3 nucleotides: TGCGCCAGCAGCCAGGACACAAACTATGGCTACACCTTC. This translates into CASSQDTNYGYTF.

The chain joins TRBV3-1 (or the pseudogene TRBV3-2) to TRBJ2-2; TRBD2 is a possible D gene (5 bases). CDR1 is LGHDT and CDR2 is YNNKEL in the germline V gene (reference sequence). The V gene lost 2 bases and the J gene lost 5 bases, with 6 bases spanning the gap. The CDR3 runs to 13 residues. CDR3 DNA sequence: TGTGCCAGCAGCCAAACGGGGACCGGGGAGCTGTTTTTT. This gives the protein CASSQTGTGELFF.

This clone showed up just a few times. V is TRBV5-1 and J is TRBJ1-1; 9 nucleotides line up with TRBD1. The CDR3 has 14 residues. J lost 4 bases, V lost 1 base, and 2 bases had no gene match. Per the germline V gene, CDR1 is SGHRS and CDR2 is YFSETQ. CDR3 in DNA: TGCGCCAGCAGCTTGAGGGGACAGGGCACTGAAGCTTTCTTT. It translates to CASSLRGQGTEAFF.

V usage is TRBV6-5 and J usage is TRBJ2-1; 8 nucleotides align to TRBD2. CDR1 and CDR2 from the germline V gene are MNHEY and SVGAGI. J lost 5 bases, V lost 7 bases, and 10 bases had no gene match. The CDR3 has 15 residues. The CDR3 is CASNPGLGLHNEQFF. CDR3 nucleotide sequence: TGTGCCAGCAATCCGGGACTAGGGCTACACAATGAGCAGTTCTTC.

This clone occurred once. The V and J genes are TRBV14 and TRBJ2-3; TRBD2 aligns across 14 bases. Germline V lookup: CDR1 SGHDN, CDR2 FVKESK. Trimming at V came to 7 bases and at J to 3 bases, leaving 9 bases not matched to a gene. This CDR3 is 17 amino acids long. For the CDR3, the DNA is TGTGCCAGCATTCCGGGACTAGCGGGAGTAAGGACAGATACGCAGTATTTT. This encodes CASIPGLAGVRTDTQYF.

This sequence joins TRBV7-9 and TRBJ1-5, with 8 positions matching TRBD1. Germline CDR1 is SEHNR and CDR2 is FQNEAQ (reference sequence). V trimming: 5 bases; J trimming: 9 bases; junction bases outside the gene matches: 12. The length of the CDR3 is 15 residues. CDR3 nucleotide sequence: TGTGCCAGCAGCAGCCGGACAGGGCCCTCCGGGCCCCAGCATTTT. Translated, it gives CASSSRTGPSGPQHF. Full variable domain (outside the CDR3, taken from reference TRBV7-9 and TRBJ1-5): DTGVSQNPRHKITKRGQNVTFRCDPISEHNRLYWYRQTLGQGPEFLTYFQNEAQLEKSRLLSDRFSAERPKGSFSTLEIQRTEQGDSAMYLCASSSRTGPSGPQHFGDGTRLSIL.